The clone carrying this TCR beta chain was detected only a few times. Its cognate antigen is unknown. It is unclear where the CDR3 begins or ends on the DNA, so no DNA is shown, and the CDR3 is as TCRdb lists it. The data derive from a study of cytomegalovirus exposure and HLA in healthy donors. The length of the CDR3 is 17 amino acids, counting both ends. Primers for the PCR totalled 60 Vbeta and 13 Jbeta. TCRdb keeps only in-frame clones here, not all; method: immunoSEQ multiplex PCR. The sample shows 150,000 to 200,000 clones, around 83% of them seen only once. Study-wide results and limits: The study dropped some indistinguishable V segments, TRBV6-2 and TRBV6-3 among them.

This clonotype was sampled from a man aged 45-60 years in good health and CMV-seronegative. Input material: PBMCs. The rearrangement joins TRBV21-1 to TRBJ2-7; TRBD1 reflects the table's D call only, with no check against the DNA. TRBV21-1 is an annotated pseudogene. CDR3: CASSAPVGQGAWGEQYF.